This T cell receptor beta chain came from a study of cytomegalovirus exposure and HLA in healthy donors. Study results and limitations: As a later analysis showed, several of the most significant clusters appeared to be linked to common viral pathogens. Per published accounts, TCR beta sequences correctly predicted the HLA-A and HLA-B alleles of most subjects.

In the PCR, 60 Vbeta and 13 Jbeta primers were used. The method was immunoSEQ multiplex PCR; TCRdb's version includes in-frame clones alone and lacks a portion of them. The sample holds approximately 130,000 clones, about 70% seen once. CDR1 is MNHNY, CDR2 SVGAGI, per germline (reference sequence). The V and J ends lost 8 bases and 2 bases respectively, with 9 bases between them. This CDR3 has 12 amino acids. This clone turned up a few times. No antigen is known for it. This TCR derives from a woman aged 40 to 55 in good health and CMV-seronegative. The chain has TRBV6-6 and TRBJ1-2, with D perhaps TRBD1 (5 bases). The sample consisted of PBMCs. The CDR3 DNA reads as TGTGCCAGCTGGGCAGGGAACTATGGCTACACCTTC. Amino acid sequence: CASWAGNYGYTF.